A selection of T cell receptor beta chains follows, all from one sample in a study of blood T cell repertoires in COVID-19. The protocol was immunoSEQ multiplex PCR, while the TCRdb copy is restricted to in-frame clones and leaves out a portion. The sample contains some 170,000 clones, about 90% of which appear only once. The sequencing sample was made of PBMCs or T cells enriched from blood (not recorded which). These receptors were taken from a human donor with acute COVID-19. The donor label of this sample is uncertain. Both conserved end residues are part of each CDR3. Size values are once, few and many counts, or a class for expanded clones, and some rows have none.

v_call | clone_size | cdr3_aa
TRBV27 | NA | CASSLDRAKQYF
TRBV7-8 | NA | CASSPGTGPDQETQYF
TRBV7-9 | NA | CASSSSDTQYF
TRBV30 | once | CAWSPGVNTEAFF
TRBV10-3 | once | CAINPLPLTGDGVNTEAFF
TRBV6-5 | NA | CASRIQGRAEGYTF
TRBV25-1 | once | CASSDPRTGTGDEGQYF
TRBV4-3 | NA | CASSRDSLAGSYNEQFF
TRBV4-2 | few | CASSQPTGWDTEAFF
TRBV12-5 | NA | CASGLAGYSPDTQYF
TRBV4-1 | NA | CASSQLFVNTEAFF
TRBV4-1 | NA | CASSQSRGTKETQYF
TRBV18 | NA | CASSAQGYEQYF
TRBV5-4 | NA | CASSLGPLGGQYF
TRBV5-6 | once | CASSLDVGVGGSGDEQFF
TRBV4-1 | NA | CASSPYRGSWNTEAFF
TRBV19 | NA | CASSRPRTGGPEAFF
TRBV20-1 | NA | CSATERGVGHEQYF
TRBV11-2 | NA | CASSLGGRDRAQPQHF
TRBV29-1 | NA | CSAGGDQETQYF
TRBV6-5 | once | CASSVVGGPNTEAFF
TRBV20-1 | NA | CSAKTEYEQYF
TRBV7-6 | NA | CASSRVASGWDTQYF
TRBV5-1 | NA | CASSFGTVNTEAFF
TRBV9 | NA | CASSVGTGTYEQYF
TRBV10-3 | NA | CAISPGGVRTEAFF
TRBV24-1 | NA | CATSDSGQGDNYGYTF
TRBV6-1 | NA | CASSEALGQFFSYNSPLHF
TRBV7-3 | NA | CASSSRQGTGNTIYF